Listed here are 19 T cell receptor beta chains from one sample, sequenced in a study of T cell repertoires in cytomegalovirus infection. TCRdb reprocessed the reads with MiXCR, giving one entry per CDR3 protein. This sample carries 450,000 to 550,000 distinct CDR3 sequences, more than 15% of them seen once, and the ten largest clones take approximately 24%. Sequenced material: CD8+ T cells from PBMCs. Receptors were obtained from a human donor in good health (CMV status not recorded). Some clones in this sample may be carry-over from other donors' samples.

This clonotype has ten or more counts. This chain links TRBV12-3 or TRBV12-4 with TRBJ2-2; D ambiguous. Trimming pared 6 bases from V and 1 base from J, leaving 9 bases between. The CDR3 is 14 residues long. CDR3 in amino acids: CASSHYQNTGELFF. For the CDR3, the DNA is TGTGCCAGCAGCCACTATCAGAACACCGGGGAGCTGTTTTTT.

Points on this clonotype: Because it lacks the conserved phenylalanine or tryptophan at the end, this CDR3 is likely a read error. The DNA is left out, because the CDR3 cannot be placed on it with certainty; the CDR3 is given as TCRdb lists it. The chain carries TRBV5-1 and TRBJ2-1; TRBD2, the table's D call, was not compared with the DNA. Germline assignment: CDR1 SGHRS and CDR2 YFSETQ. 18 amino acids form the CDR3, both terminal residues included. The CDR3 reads CASSLTSGGAYRTNEQLL.

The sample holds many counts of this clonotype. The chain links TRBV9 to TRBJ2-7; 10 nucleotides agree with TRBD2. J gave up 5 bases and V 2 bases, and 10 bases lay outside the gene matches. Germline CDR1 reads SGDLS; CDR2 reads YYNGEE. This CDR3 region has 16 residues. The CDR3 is CASSVSVAGGSDEQYF. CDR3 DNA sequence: TGTGCCAGCAGCGTTTCTGTAGCGGGGGGATCCGACGAGCAGTACTTC. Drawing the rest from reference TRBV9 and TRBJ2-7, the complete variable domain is DSGVTQTPKHLITATGQRVTLRCSPRSGDLSVYWYQQSLDQGLQFLIQYYNGEERAKGNILERFSAQQFPDLHSELNLSSLELGDSALYFCASSVSVAGGSDEQYFGPGTRLTVT.

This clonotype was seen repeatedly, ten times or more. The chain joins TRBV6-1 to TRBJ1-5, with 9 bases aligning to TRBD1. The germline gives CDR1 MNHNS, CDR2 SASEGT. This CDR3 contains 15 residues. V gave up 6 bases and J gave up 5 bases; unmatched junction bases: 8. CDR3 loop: CASRDRGEGDQPQHF. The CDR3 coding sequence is TGTGCCAGCAGGGACAGGGGAGAAGGCGATCAGCCCCAGCATTTT.

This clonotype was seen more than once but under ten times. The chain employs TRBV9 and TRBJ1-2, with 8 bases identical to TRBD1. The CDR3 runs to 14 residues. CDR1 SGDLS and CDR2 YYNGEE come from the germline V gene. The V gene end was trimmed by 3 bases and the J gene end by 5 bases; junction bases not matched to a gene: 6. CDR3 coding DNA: TGTGCCAGCAGCGACCGGACAGGGAGGTATGGCTACACCTTC. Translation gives CASSDRTGRYGYTF.

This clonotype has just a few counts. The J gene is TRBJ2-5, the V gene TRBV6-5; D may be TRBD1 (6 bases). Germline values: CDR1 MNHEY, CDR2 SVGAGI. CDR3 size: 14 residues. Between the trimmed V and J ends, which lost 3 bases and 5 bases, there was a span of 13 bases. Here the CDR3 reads CASSYQGLGETQYF. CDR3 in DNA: TGTGCCAGCAGTTATCAGGGGCTGGGGGAGACCCAGTACTTC.

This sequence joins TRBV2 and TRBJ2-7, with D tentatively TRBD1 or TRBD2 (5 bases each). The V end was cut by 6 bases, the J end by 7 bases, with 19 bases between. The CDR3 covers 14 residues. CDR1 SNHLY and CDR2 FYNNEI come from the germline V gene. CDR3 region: CASRSLRDQREQYF. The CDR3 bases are TGTGCCAGCAGGAGTCTAAGGGACCAAAGGGAGCAGTACTTC.

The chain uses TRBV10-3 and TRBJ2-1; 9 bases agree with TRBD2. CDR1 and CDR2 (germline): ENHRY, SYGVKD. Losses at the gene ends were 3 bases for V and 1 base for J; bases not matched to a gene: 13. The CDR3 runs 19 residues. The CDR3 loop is CAISDLGTGGGASYNEQFF. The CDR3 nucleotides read TGTGCCATCAGTGATCTGGGGACTGGCGGGGGGGCTTCCTACAATGAGCAGTTCTTC.

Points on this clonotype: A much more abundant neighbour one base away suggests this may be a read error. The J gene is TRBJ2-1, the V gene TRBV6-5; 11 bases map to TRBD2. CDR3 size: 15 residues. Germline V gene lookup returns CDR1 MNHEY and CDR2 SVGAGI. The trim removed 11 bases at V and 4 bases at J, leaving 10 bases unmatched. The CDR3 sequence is CARTGGTSGYNEQFF. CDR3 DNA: TGTGCCCGCACCGGGGGGACTAGCGGATACAATGAGCAGTTCTTC.

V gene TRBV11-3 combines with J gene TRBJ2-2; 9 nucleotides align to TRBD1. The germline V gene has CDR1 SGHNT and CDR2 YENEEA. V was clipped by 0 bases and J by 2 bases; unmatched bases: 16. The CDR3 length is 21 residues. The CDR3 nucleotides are TGTGCCAGCAGCTTAGACCCCCAAAGGGACAGGGTAATCGGTAACACCGGGGAGCTGTTTTTT. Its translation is CASSLDPQRDRVIGNTGELFF.

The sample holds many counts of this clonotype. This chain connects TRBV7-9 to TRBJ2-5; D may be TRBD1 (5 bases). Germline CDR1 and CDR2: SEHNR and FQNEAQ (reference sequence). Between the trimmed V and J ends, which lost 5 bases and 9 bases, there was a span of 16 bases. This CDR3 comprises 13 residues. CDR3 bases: TGTGCCAGCAGCCCGAAGGGGATCTCGGCCCAGTACTTC. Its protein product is CASSPKGISAQYF.

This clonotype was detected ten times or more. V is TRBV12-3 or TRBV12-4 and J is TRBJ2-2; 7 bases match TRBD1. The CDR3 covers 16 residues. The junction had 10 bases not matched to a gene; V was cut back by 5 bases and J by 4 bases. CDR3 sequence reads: CASSPRSGTVTGELFF. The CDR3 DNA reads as TGTGCCAGCAGTCCCCGCTCCGGGACAGTCACCGGGGAGCTGTTTTTT.

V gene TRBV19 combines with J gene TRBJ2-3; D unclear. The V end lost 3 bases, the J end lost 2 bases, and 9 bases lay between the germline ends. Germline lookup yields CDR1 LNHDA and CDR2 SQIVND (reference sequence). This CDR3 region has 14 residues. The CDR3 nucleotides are TGTGCCAGTAGTATGGGCCCCTACACAGATACGCAGTATTTT. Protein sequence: CASSMGPYTDTQYF.

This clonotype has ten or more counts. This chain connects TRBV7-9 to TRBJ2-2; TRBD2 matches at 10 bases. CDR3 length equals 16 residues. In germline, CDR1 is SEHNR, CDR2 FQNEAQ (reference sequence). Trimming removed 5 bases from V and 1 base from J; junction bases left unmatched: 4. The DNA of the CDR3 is TGTGCCAGCAGCCAGGTAGCGGGAGGGAACACCGGGGAGCTGTTTTTT. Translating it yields CASSQVAGGNTGELFF.

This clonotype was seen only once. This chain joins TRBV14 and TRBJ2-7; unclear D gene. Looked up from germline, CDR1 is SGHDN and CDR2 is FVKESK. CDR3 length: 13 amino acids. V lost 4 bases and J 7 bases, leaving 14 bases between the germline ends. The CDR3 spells CASSRFSSVEQYF. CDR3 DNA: TGTGCCAGCAGCCGCTTTTCCTCCGTTGAGCAGTACTTC.

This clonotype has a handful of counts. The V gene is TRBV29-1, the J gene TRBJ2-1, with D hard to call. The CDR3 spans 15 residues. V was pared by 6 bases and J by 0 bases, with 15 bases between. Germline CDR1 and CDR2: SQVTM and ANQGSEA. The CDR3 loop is CSVRVTLVSYNEQFF. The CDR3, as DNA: TGCAGCGTCCGCGTGACATTAGTCTCCTACAATGAGCAGTTCTTC.

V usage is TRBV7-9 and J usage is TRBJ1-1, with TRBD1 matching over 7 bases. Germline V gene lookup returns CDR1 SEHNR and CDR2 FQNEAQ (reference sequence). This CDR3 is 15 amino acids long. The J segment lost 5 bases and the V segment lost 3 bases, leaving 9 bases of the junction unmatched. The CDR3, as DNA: TGTGCCAGCAGCTTCCCGCAGGGGGGCGAAACTGAAGCTTTCTTT. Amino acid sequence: CASSFPQGGETEAFF. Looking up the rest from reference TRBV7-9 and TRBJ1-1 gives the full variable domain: DTGVSQNPRHKITKRGQNVTFRCDPISEHNRLYWYRQTLGQGPEFLTYFQNEAQLEKSRLLSDRFSAERPKGSFSTLEIQRTEQGDSAMYLCASSFPQGGETEAFFGQGTRLTVV.

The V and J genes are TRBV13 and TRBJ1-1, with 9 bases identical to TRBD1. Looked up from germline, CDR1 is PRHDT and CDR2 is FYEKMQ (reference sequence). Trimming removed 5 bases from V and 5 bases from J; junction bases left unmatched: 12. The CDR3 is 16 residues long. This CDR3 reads CASSLRTGEGTTEAFF. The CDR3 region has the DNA TGTGCCAGCAGCCTACGGACAGGGGAAGGGACTACTGAAGCTTTCTTT.

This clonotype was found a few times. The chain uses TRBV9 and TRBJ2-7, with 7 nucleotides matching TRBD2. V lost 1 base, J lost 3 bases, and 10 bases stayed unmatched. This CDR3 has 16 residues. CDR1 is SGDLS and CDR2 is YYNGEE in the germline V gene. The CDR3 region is CASSVTGGGEDYEQYF. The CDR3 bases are TGTGCCAGCAGCGTAACTGGGGGAGGGGAAGACTACGAGCAGTACTTC.